This TCR beta chain was found in a study of shared clonotypes between healthy human individuals. Study-wide background: Three CD4 naive, three CD4 memory, two CD8 naive and one CD8 memory plate were used per donor. Notes on the study in general: Large depth notwithstanding, sorted-subset sequencing proved incomplete by rarefaction.

The CDR3 has 12 amino acids. Germline V lookup: CDR1 WNHNN, CDR2 SYGVQD (reference sequence). V was clipped by 2 bases and J by 9 bases, with 5 bases between them. Deep-level settings were used for running the assay. Assay: immunoSEQ multiplex PCR; the TCRdb copy retains only in-frame clones and omits some. This sample carries 2,100,000 or so clones, 90% to 96% of them seen once, and the ten largest clones take around 0.13%. Note on this clone: Its matching antigen is unknown.

The rearrangement links TRBV10-1 to TRBJ1-6; perhaps TRBD1 as D (5 bases). Source material: naive CD4+ T cells sorted from blood. The subset here: CD45RA+ positively selected. The clonotype originates from a man younger than 30 in good health. For the CDR3, the DNA is TGCGCCAGCAGTGAGGGGACTTCACCCCTCCACTTT. Translating gives CASSEGTSPLHF.